A selection of T cell receptor beta chains follows, all from one sample in a study of response to subunit inactivated influenza vaccine. Each CDR3 protein gets one entry after TCRdb re-called the RT-PCR reads with MiXCR. This sample carries 500,000 to 550,000 distinct CDR3 sequences, around 8% of them seen once, and the ten largest clones take roughly 13%. This material consisted of PBMCs from blood, taken roughly 24 months after vaccination. These receptors were collected from a man between 50 and 69 years old who received an inactivated influenza vaccine. The CDR3 runs from the conserved cysteine through the conserved F or W. Fields, in order: clone size, D gene, J gene, V gene, CDR3 protein, CDR3 DNA. A D gene is named only where the DNA matches it firmly. Clone size is shown for a subset of rows, as once, few, many or a class of expanded clone.

clone size: many; D gene: -; J gene: TRBJ1-1; V gene: TRBV18; CDR3 protein: CASSPIGQNERPAFF; CDR3 DNA: TGTGCCAGCTCACCAATCGGGCAGAACGAACGACCAGCTTTCTTT
clone size: many; D gene: -; J gene: TRBJ2-2; V gene: TRBV4-2; CDR3 protein: CASSQDIGGRATGELFF; CDR3 DNA: TGTGCCAGCAGCCAAGATATCGGCGGCAGGGCCACCGGGGAGCTGTTTTTT
clone size: many; D gene: -; J gene: TRBJ1-2; V gene: TRBV27; CDR3 protein: CASSYTGYYGYTF; CDR3 DNA: TGTGCCAGCAGTTATACAGGGTACTATGGCTACACCTTC
clone size: many; D gene: -; J gene: TRBJ2-3; V gene: TRBV4-2; CDR3 protein: CASSPGLSTDTQYF; CDR3 DNA: TGTGCCAGCTCACCAGGACTCTCCACAGATACGCAGTATTTT
clone size: many; D gene: -; J gene: TRBJ2-3; V gene: TRBV3-1; CDR3 protein: CASSPRLAVGVTDTQYF; CDR3 DNA: TGTGCCAGCAGCCCACGACTGGCTGTGGGGGTCACAGATACGCAGTATTTT
clone size: few; D gene: -; J gene: TRBJ1-4; V gene: TRBV7-8; CDR3 protein: CASSLGAGGVKEKLFF; CDR3 DNA: TGTGCCAGCAGCTTAGGGGCGGGGGGGGTAAAGGAAAAACTGTTTTTT
clone size: many; D gene: -; J gene: TRBJ2-5; V gene: TRBV20-1; CDR3 protein: CSAPRGTGIKAQYF; CDR3 DNA: TGCAGTGCTCCGAGGGGGACGGGAATAAAGGCCCAGTACTTC
clone size: -; D gene: TRBD2; J gene: TRBJ2-2; V gene: TRBV7-9; CDR3 protein: CACQERGLIRNTGELFF; CDR3 DNA: TGTGCCTGCCAAGAGCGGGGTTTGATCAGGAACACCGGGGAGCTGTTTTTT
clone size: few; D gene: -; J gene: TRBJ2-2; V gene: TRBV6-5; CDR3 protein: CASSYSQMAVTGELFF; CDR3 DNA: TGTGCCAGCAGTTATTCTCAAATGGCAGTGACCGGGGAGCTGTTTTTT
clone size: many; D gene: TRBD2; J gene: TRBJ2-1; V gene: TRBV20-1; CDR3 protein: CSAPLAGRSYNEQFF; CDR3 DNA: TGCAGTGCCCCCCTAGCGGGACGAAGCTACAATGAGCAGTTCTTC
clone size: -; D gene: -; J gene: TRBJ2-2; V gene: TRBV6-2/TRBV6-3; CDR3 protein: CASSRTEGSTGELFF; CDR3 DNA: TGTGCCAGCAGCCGGACAGAGGGTAGCACCGGGGAGCTGTTTTTT
clone size: -; D gene: -; J gene: TRBJ2-1; V gene: TRBV29-1; CDR3 protein: CSVARDPGDNEQFF; CDR3 DNA: TGCAGCGTTGCAAGGGACCCTGGGGATAATGAGCAGTTCTTC
clone size: -; D gene: -; J gene: TRBJ2-5; V gene: TRBV2; CDR3 protein: CASSVSKTQYF; CDR3 DNA: TGTGCCAGCAGTGTCTCTAAGACCCAGTACTTC
clone size: -; D gene: TRBD1; J gene: TRBJ1-6; V gene: TRBV20-1; CDR3 protein: CSARDGFRTGVSPLHF; CDR3 DNA: TGCAGTGCTAGAGACGGCTTCCGGACAGGGGTTTCACCCCTCCACTTT
clone size: many; D gene: -; J gene: TRBJ2-3; V gene: TRBV7-9; CDR3 protein: CASSLGPSTDTQYF; CDR3 DNA: TGCGCCAGCAGTCTGGGGCCAAGCACAGATACGCAGTATTTT
clone size: few; D gene: TRBD2; J gene: TRBJ2-7; V gene: TRBV27; CDR3 protein: CASYPLPGLAIHEQYF; CDR3 DNA: TGTGCCAGCTATCCCCTACCGGGACTAGCTATCCACGAGCAGTACTTC
clone size: -; D gene: -; J gene: TRBJ2-7; V gene: TRBV15; CDR3 protein: CATSREGISYEQYF; CDR3 DNA: TGTGCCACCAGCAGAGAAGGAATCTCCTACGAGCAGTACTTC
clone size: many; D gene: -; J gene: TRBJ2-5; V gene: TRBV24-1; CDR3 protein: CATSDSWQETQYF; CDR3 DNA: TGTGCCACCAGTGATTCGTGGCAAGAGACCCAGTACTTC
clone size: -; D gene: -; J gene: TRBJ2-7; V gene: TRBV27; CDR3 protein: CASMVAAEQYF; CDR3 DNA: TGTGCCAGCATGGTGGCAGCCGAGCAGTACTTC
clone size: few; D gene: -; J gene: TRBJ1-1; V gene: TRBV2; CDR3 protein: CASSPMIRGGTEAFF; CDR3 DNA: TGTGCCAGCAGTCCGATGATAAGGGGAGGCACTGAAGCTTTCTTT
clone size: -; D gene: -; J gene: TRBJ1-5; V gene: TRBV18; CDR3 protein: CASSPRVGAGDQPQHF; CDR3 DNA: TGTGCCAGCTCACCACGGGTTGGGGCAGGGGATCAGCCCCAGCATTTT
clone size: -; D gene: -; J gene: TRBJ1-5; V gene: TRBV5-1; CDR3 protein: CASSLGGQGQPQHF; CDR3 DNA: TGCGCCAGCAGCTTGGGGGGGCAAGGTCAGCCCCAGCATTTT
clone size: few; D gene: -; J gene: TRBJ2-7; V gene: TRBV5-1; CDR3 protein: CASSLGGTVSEYYEQYF; CDR3 DNA: TGCGCCAGCAGCTTGGGCGGGACAGTTTCAGAATACTACGAGCAGTACTTC
clone size: -; D gene: -; J gene: TRBJ2-5; V gene: TRBV10-3; CDR3 protein: CATREGETQYF; CDR3 DNA: TGTGCCACCCGCGAAGGAGAGACCCAGTACTTC
clone size: -; D gene: -; J gene: TRBJ2-7; V gene: TRBV18; CDR3 protein: CASAADSYEQYF; CDR3 DNA: TGTGCCAGCGCCGCAGACAGCTACGAGCAGTACTTC
clone size: -; D gene: TRBD1; J gene: TRBJ2-2; V gene: TRBV29-1; CDR3 protein: CSVRQGGNTGELFF; CDR3 DNA: TGCAGCGTAAGACAGGGGGGGAACACCGGGGAGCTGTTTTTT
clone size: few; D gene: -; J gene: TRBJ2-7; V gene: TRBV3-1; CDR3 protein: CASSQNVAGSYEQYF; CDR3 DNA: TGTGCCAGCAGCCAAAACGTGGCAGGGTCCTACGAGCAGTACTTC
clone size: many; D gene: -; J gene: TRBJ2-7; V gene: TRBV20-1; CDR3 protein: CSARGWASYEQYF; CDR3 DNA: TGCAGTGCTAGAGGGTGGGCCTCCTACGAGCAGTACTTC
clone size: few; D gene: -; J gene: TRBJ1-3; V gene: TRBV4-3; CDR3 protein: CASSHSQARAPSGNTIYF; CDR3 DNA: TGCGCCAGCAGCCATTCCCAGGCCAGGGCCCCCTCTGGAAACACCATATATTTT
clone size: -; D gene: TRBD2; J gene: TRBJ2-5; V gene: TRBV20-1; CDR3 protein: CSARWTSGFQETQYF; CDR3 DNA: TGCAGTGCTAGATGGACTAGCGGTTTTCAAGAGACCCAGTACTTC
clone size: -; D gene: -; J gene: TRBJ1-5; V gene: TRBV20-1; CDR3 protein: CSAQTNQPQHF; CDR3 DNA: TGCAGTGCTCAAACAAATCAGCCCCAGCATTTT
clone size: many; D gene: TRBD2; J gene: TRBJ2-1; V gene: TRBV29-1; CDR3 protein: CSGFPSGYNEQFF; CDR3 DNA: TGCAGCGGCTTTCCTAGCGGATACAATGAGCAGTTCTTC
clone size: many; D gene: TRBD1; J gene: TRBJ2-3; V gene: TRBV10-3; CDR3 protein: CAIQRGLDTDTQYF; CDR3 DNA: TGTGCCATCCAAAGGGGGCTAGACACAGATACGCAGTATTTT
clone size: many; D gene: -; J gene: TRBJ2-2; V gene: TRBV20-1; CDR3 protein: CSARAGTNTGELFF; CDR3 DNA: TGCAGTGCTAGAGCGGGAACGAACACCGGGGAGCTGTTTTTT
clone size: many; D gene: -; J gene: TRBJ2-1; V gene: TRBV4-3; CDR3 protein: CASSQQRVSSYNEQFF; CDR3 DNA: TGCGCCAGCAGCCAACAGCGGGTGAGCTCCTACAATGAGCAGTTCTTC
clone size: many; D gene: -; J gene: TRBJ2-3; V gene: TRBV20-1; CDR3 protein: CSARVHGHTDTQYF; CDR3 DNA: TGCAGTGCTAGAGTTCACGGACACACAGATACGCAGTATTTT
clone size: many; D gene: TRBD2; J gene: TRBJ2-7; V gene: TRBV10-3; CDR3 protein: CAISEAGSVLGEQYF; CDR3 DNA: TGTGCCATCAGTGAAGCGGGATCTGTCTTGGGCGAGCAGTACTTC
clone size: many; D gene: TRBD2; J gene: TRBJ2-7; V gene: TRBV7-2; CDR3 protein: CASSSPGGGYEQYF; CDR3 DNA: TGTGCCAGCAGCTCCCCTGGGGGGGGGTACGAGCAGTACTTC
clone size: few; D gene: TRBD2; J gene: TRBJ2-5; V gene: TRBV18; CDR3 protein: CASSPPGLAKETQYF; CDR3 DNA: TGTGCCAGCTCACCTCCGGGACTAGCGAAAGAGACCCAGTACTTC
clone size: -; D gene: -; J gene: TRBJ2-7; V gene: TRBV18; CDR3 protein: CASSPFEQGSTGEQYF; CDR3 DNA: TGTGCCAGCTCACCATTTGAGCAGGGGTCTACGGGCGAGCAGTACTTC
clone size: -; D gene: TRBD1; J gene: TRBJ2-3; V gene: TRBV6-2/TRBV6-3; CDR3 protein: CASSQDRAPFSTDTQYF; CDR3 DNA: TGTGCCAGCAGTCAGGACAGGGCGCCCTTTTCCACAGATACGCAGTATTTT
clone size: -; D gene: TRBD2; J gene: TRBJ2-1; V gene: TRBV7-6; CDR3 protein: CASSLRTSRYEQFF; CDR3 DNA: TGTGCCAGCAGCTTACGGACTAGTCGCTATGAGCAGTTCTTC
clone size: few; D gene: -; J gene: TRBJ2-3; V gene: TRBV3-1; CDR3 protein: CASSLLKGRPGTDTQYF; CDR3 DNA: TGTGCCAGCAGCCTCTTAAAGGGCCGCCCCGGCACAGATACGCAGTATTTT